This T cell receptor (beta chain) was sequenced in a study of T cell responses to AZD1222 COVID-19 vaccine. About the study: Samples with a second dose at about 4 or about 12 weeks were pooled together. Notes on the study in general: Spike-specific TCR breadth and depth went up after people got two AZD1222 doses. Donors were chiefly white British, with a greater number of females, and clonal diversity was perhaps underestimated. Reports indicate that nearly half of spike-specific TCRs are directed at unmutated variant regions.

On this clone itself: Its antigen is currently unknown.

The germline V gene encodes CDR1 MDHEN and CDR2 SYDVKM. There are 15 residues in the CDR3. V was clipped by 6 bases and J by 6 bases, with 20 bases between them. The repertoire was sequenced with immunoSEQ multiplex PCR; TCRdb's copy has only in-frame clones and lacks some. The sample contains about 100,000 clones, 92% of which appear only once. The V and J genes are TRBV28 and TRBJ1-2; D gene uncertain. The receptor was derived from an adult in good health. The sample here was peripheral blood, taken on day 0 of AZD1222 vaccination. Here the CDR3 reads CASRPAEMNVHGYTF. CDR3 nucleotide sequence: TGTGCCAGCAGACCAGCCGAGATGAACGTACATGGCTACACCTTC.